This paragraph covers one T cell receptor (beta chain) sequence. The source of the sample is a study of cytomegalovirus exposure and HLA in healthy donors. 60 Vbeta and 13 Jbeta primers were used in PCR. Generated by immunoSEQ multiplex PCR, the TCRdb table keeps only in-frame clones and is missing some. The table lists roughly 110,000 clones, 65% to 85% of them singletons. The CDR3 sequence is 15 residues long. Per the germline V gene, CDR1 is SGHTA and CDR2 is FQGNSA. The germline V and J ends were trimmed by 7 bases and 13 bases, with 28 bases remaining between them. The J gene is TRBJ2-5, the V gene TRBV7-2; TRBD2 might be the D (6 bases). Sample: PBMCs. This receptor was identified in a man aged 18 to 29 in good health and CMV-seronegative. The CDR3 bases are TGTGCCAGCACCCCGCGGGGTCCTAGGGAAAAAGGGTGGTACTTC. Protein product: CASTPRGPREKGWYF.